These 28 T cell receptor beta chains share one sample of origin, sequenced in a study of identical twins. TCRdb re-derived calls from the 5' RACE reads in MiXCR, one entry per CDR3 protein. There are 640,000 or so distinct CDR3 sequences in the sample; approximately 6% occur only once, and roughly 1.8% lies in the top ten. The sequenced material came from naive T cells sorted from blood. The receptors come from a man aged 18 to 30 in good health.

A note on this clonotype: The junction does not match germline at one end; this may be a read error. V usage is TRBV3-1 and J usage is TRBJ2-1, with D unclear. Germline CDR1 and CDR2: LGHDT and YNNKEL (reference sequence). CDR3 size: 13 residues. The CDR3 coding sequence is TGTGCCAGCGGCCAACTATCCAGCAATGAGCAGTTCTTC. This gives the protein CASGQLSSNEQFF.

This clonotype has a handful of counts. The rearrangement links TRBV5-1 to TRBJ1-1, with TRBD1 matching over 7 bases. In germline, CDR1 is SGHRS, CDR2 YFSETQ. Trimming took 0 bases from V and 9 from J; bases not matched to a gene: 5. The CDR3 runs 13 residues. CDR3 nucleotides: TGCGCCAGCAGCTTGGGGCAGGGGGTGAAAGCTTTCTTT. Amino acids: CASSLGQGVKAFF. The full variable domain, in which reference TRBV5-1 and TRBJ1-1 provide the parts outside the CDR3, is KAGVTQTPRYLIKTRGQQVTLSCSPISGHRSVSWYQQTPGQGLQFLFEYFSETQRNKGNFPGRFSGRQFSNSRSEMNVSTLELGDSALYLCASSLGQGVKAFFGQGTRLTVV.

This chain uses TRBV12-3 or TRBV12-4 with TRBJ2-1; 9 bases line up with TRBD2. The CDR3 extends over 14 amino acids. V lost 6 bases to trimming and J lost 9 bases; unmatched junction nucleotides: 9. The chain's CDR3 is CASSPSREGVEQFF. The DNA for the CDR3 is TGTGCCAGCAGCCCCTCGCGGGAGGGCGTTGAGCAGTTCTTC.

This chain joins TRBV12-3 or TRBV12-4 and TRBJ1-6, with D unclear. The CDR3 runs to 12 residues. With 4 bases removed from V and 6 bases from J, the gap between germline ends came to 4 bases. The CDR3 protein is CASSSPNSPLHF. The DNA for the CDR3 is TGTGCCAGCAGTTCCCCTAATTCACCCCTCCACTTT.

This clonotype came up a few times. The CDR3 coding sequence is TGTGCCAGCAGTTCCCGGGGGTACAGGGGGGAGGGCTACGAGCAGTACTTC. This translates into CASSSRGYRGEGYEQYF. This chain connects TRBV28 to TRBJ2-7; a possible D gene is TRBD1 (8 bases). Germline V lookup: CDR1 MDHEN, CDR2 SYDVKM. This CDR3 spans 17 amino acids. Between the trimmed V and J ends, which lost 4 bases and 3 bases, there was a span of 22 bases.

CDR3 loop: CAWSSGTGRNEQYV. CDR3 DNA: TGTGCCTGGAGTTCCGGGACAGGGAGGAACGAGCAGTACGTC. The chain joins TRBV30 to TRBJ2-7, with TRBD1 identical over 9 bases. CDR1 and CDR2 (germline): GTSNPN, SVGIG (reference sequence). V gave up 2 bases and J gave up 5 bases; unmatched junction bases: 7. The CDR3 sequence is 14 residues long.

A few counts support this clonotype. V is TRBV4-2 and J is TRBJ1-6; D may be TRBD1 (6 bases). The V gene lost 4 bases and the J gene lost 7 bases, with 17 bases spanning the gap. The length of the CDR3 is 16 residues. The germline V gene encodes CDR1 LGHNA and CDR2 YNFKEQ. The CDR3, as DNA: TGTGCCAGCAGCCTCGGGGGCACCAGAATCAATTCACCCCTCCACTTT. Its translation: CASSLGGTRINSPLHF.

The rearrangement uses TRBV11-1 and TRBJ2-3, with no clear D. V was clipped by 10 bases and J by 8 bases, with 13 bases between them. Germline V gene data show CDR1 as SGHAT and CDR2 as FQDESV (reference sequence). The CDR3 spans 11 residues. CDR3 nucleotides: TGTGCCACAAGAAACGCACGTACGCAGTATTTT. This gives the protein CATRNARTQYF.

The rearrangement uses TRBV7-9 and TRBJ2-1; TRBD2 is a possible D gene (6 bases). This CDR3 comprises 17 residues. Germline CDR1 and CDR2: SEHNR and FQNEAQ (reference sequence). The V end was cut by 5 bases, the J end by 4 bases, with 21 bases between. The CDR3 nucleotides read TGTGCCAGCAGCGATACCCGAGATGGTGGGGGGTACAATGAGCAGTTCTTC. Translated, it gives CASSDTRDGGGYNEQFF.

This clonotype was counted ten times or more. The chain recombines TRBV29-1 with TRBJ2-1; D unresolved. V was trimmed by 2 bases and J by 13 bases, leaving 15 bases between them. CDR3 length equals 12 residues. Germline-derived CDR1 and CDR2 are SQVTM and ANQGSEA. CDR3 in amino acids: CSVESMYDSQFF. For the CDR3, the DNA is TGCAGCGTTGAATCTATGTACGACTCACAGTTCTTC.

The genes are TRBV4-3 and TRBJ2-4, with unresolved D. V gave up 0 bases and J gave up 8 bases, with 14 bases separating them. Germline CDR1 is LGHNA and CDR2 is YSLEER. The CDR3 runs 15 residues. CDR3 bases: TGCGCCAGCAGCCAAGAGAACACAAGGGATGACATTCAGTACTTC. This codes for CASSQENTRDDIQYF.

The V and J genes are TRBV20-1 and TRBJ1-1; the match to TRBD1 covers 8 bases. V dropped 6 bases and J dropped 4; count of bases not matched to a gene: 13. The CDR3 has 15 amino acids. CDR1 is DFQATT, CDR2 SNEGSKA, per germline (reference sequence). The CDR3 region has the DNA TGCAGTGCCACGGCCGGCAGGGGGCGCGGCACTGAAGCTTTCTTT. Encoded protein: CSATAGRGRGTEAFF.

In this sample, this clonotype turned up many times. CDR3 coding DNA: TGTGCCAGTAAGATCGGGTATCGGGCAGCTGGAAACACCATATATTTT. This translates into CASKIGYRAAGNTIYF. The chain is built from TRBV12-3 or TRBV12-4 and TRBJ1-3; D is ambiguous. The CDR3 has 16 amino acids. V was clipped by 9 bases and J by 2 bases, with 20 bases between them.

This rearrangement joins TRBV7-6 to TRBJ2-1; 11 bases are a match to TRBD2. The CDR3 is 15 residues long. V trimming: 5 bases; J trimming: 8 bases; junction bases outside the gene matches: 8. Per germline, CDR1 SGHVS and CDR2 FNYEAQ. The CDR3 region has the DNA TGTGCCAGCAGCCCAAATAGCGGGAGGGACTATGAGCAGTTCTTC. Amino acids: CASSPNSGRDYEQFF.

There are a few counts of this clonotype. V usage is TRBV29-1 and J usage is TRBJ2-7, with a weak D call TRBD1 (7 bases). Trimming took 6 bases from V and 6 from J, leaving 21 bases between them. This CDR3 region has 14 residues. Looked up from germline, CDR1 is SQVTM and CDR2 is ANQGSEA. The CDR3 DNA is TGCAGCGTCGCCTTTAATTACAGGGGAGGCGAGCAGTACTTC. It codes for CSVAFNYRGGEQYF.

Here the CDR3 DNA reads TGCAGTGCTAGAGACCCCATGGACAGCGATTATGGCTACACCTTC. It yields the protein CSARDPMDSDYGYTF. The V and J genes are TRBV20-1 and TRBJ1-2, with D tentatively TRBD1 (6 bases). With 0 bases removed from V and 5 bases from J, the gap between germline ends came to 16 bases. This CDR3 region has 15 residues. Germline loops: CDR1 DFQATT, CDR2 SNEGSKA (reference sequence).

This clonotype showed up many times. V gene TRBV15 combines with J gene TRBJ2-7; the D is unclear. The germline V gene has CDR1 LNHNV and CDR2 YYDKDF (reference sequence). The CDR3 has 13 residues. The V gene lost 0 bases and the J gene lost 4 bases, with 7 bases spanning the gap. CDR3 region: CATSRDLQYEQYF. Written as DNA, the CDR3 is TGTGCCACCAGCAGAGATCTCCAATACGAGCAGTACTTC.

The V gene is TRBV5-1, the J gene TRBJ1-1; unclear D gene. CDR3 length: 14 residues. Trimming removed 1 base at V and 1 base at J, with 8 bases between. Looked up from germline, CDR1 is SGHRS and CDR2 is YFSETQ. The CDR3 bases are TGCGCCAGCAGCTTGACAGCCACGAACACTGAAGCTTTCTTT. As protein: CASSLTATNTEAFF.

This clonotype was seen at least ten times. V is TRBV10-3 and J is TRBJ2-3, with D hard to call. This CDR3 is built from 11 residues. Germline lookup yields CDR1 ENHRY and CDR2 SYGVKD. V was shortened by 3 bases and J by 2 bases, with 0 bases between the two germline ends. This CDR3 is CAISDTDTQYF. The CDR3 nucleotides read TGTGCCATCAGTGACACAGATACGCAGTATTTT.

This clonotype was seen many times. CDR3 sequence: CASSQTQGMNTEAFF. The DNA for the CDR3 is TGTGCCAGCAGTCAGACACAGGGCATGAACACTGAAGCTTTCTTT. The rearrangement uses TRBV6-1 and TRBJ1-1; D is perhaps TRBD1 (6 bases). The CDR3 has 15 amino acids. The V gene's germline CDR1 is MNHNS and CDR2 SASEGT. V was pared by 5 bases and J by 0 bases, with 13 bases between.

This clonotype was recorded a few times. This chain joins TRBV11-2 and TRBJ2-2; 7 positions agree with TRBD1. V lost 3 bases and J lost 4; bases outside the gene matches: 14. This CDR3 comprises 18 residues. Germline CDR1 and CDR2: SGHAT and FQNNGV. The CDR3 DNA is TGTGCCAGCAGCTTTTTTGGCAGGGGGTCTGGGATCACCGGGGAGCTGTTTTTT. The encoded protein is CASSFFGRGSGITGELFF.

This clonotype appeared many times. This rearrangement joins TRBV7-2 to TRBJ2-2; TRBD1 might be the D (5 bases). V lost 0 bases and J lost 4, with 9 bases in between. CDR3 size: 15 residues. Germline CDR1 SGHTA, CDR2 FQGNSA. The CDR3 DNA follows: TGTGCCAGCAGCTTAGCGGGGCTTGGCACCGGGGAGCTGTTTTTT. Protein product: CASSLAGLGTGELFF.

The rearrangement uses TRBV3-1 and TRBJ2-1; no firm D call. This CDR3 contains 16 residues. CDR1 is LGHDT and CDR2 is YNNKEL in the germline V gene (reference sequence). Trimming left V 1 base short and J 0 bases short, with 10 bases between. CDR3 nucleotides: TGTGCCAGCAGCCAAGCTCGTGGTAGCTCCTACAATGAGCAGTTCTTC. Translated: CASSQARGSSYNEQFF.

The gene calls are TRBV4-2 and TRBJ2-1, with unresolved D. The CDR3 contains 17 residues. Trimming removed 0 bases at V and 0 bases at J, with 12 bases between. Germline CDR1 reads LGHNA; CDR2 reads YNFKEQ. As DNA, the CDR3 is TGTGCCAGCAGCCAAGACGGCCGGATAACCTCCTACAATGAGCAGTTCTTC. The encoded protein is CASSQDGRITSYNEQFF.

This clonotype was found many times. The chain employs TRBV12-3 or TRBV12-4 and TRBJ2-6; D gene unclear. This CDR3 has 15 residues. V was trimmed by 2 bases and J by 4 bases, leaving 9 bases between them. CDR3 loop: CASSLSVNGANVLTF. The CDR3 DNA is TGTGCCAGCAGTTTATCGGTGAACGGGGCCAACGTCCTGACTTTC.

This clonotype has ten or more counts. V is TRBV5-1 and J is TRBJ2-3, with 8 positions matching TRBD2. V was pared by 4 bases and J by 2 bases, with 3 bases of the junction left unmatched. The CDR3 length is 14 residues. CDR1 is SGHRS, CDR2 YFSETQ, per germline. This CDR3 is CASSGTRNTDTQYF. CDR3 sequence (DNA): TGCGCCAGCAGCGGGACTAGGAACACAGATACGCAGTATTTT. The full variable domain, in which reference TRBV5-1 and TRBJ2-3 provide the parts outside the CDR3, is KAGVTQTPRYLIKTRGQQVTLSCSPISGHRSVSWYQQTPGQGLQFLFEYFSETQRNKGNFPGRFSGRQFSNSRSEMNVSTLELGDSALYLCASSGTRNTDTQYFGPGTRLTVL.

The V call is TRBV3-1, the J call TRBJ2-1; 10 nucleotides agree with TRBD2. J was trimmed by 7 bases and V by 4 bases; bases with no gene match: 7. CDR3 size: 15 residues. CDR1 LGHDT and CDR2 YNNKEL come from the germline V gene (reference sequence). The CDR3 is CASSRAGGPRNEQFF. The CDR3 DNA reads TGTGCCAGCAGCCGAGCGGGAGGGCCTAGGAATGAGCAGTTCTTC.

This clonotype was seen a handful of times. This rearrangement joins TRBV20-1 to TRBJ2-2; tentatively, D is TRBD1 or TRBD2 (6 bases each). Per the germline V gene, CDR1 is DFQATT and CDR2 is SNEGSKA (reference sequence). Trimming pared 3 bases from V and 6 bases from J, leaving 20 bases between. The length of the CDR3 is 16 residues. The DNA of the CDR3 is TGCAGTGCTAGTGTGGAGGGCGGGACAAGGTCCGGGGAGCTGTTTTTT. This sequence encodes CSASVEGGTRSGELFF.